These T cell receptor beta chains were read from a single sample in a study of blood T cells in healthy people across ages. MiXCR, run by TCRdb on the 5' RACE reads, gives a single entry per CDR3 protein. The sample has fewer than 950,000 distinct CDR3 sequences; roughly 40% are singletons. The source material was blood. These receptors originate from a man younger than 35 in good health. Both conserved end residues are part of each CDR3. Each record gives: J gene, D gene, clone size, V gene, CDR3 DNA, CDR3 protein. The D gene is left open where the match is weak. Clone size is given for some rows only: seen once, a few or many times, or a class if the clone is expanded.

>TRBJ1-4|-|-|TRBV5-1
TGCGCCAGCAGCCGAGCGGAGGGTGGTGAAAAACTGTTTTTT
CASSRAEGGEKLFF
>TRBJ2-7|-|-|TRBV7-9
TGTGCCAGCAGCGTCAGGACCCCGAGCTCCTACAATGAGCAGTACTTC
CASSVRTPSSYNEQYF
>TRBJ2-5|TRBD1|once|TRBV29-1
TGCAGCGTCCAGCAACAGGGGGCGGGTGAGACCCAGTACTTC
CSVQQQGAGETQYF
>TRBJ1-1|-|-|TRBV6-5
TGTGCCAGCACTACAACAGGAGGGACTGAAGCTTTCTTT
CASTTTGGTEAFF
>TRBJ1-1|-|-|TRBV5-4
TGTGCCAGCAGCTATGAATCCCCATTGAACACTGAAGCTTTCTTT
CASSYESPLNTEAFF
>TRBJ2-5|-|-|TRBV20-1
TGCAGTGCTAGAGATCTCTCCCCCGCAAAGCAGTACTTC
CSARDLSPAKQYF
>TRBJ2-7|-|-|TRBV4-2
TGTGCCAGCAGCCAAGATCGGGGTACTAGGGGACCTTCCTGGTACGAGCAGTACTTC
CASSQDRGTRGPSWYEQYF
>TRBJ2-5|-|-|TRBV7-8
-
CASSRLASGRETQYF
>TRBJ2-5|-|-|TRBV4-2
TGTGCCAGCAGCCAAGAAGCCCGGGGGCCGGAGACCCAGTACTTC
CASSQEARGPETQYF
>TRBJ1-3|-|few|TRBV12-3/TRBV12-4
TGTGCCAGCAGTTTGGTAGCCAGGGGCCTACGTCGCTCTGGGAACACCATATATTTT
CASSLVARGLRRSGNTIYF
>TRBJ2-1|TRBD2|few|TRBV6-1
TGTGCCAGCAGTAAATCCGGGACTAGCGGGGCCAACAATGAGCAGTTCTTC
CASSKSGTSGANNEQFF
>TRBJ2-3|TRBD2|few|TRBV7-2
TGTGCCAGCAGCCGTGCATCTAGCGGGGGGGCAGATACGCAGTATTTT
CASSRASSGGADTQYF
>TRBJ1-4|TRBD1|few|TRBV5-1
TGCGCCAGCAGCTTGGCCAGGGGGCATGAAAAACTGTTTTTT
CASSLARGHEKLFF
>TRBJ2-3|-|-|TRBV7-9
TGTGCCAGCAGCTTACCGATCTGGGGGGCAAACAGGGCCCCAGATACGCAGTATTTT
CASSLPIWGANRAPDTQYF
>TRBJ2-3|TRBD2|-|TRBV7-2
TGTGCCAGCCGCCCTACCTTAGCGGGGGGGACAGATACGCAGTATTTT
CASRPTLAGGTDTQYF
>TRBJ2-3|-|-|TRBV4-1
TGCGCCAGCAGCCAAGATACCCGAGATACGCAGTATTTT
CASSQDTRDTQYF
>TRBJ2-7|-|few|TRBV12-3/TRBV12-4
TGTGCCAGCACAGAATCGAGCTACAATGAGCAGTACTTC
CASTESSYNEQYF
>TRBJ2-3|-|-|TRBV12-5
TGTGCTAGTGGTTTGGGATATAACAGGGAACCGAATTTAGCAGATACGCAGTATTTT
CASGLGYNREPNLADTQYF
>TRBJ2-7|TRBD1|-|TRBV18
TGTGCCAGCTCCCGCTCAGGACAGGGTGGAACCTACGAGCAGTACTTC
CASSRSGQGGTYEQYF
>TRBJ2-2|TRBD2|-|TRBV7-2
TGTGCCAGCAGCGCAGCAGCAGCGGGGTCAGGAAGAGAGCTGTTTTTT
CASSAAAAGSGRELFF
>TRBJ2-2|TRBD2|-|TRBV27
TGTGCCAGCAGTTCCTTGCGGGGGGCGTCCGGGGAGCTGTTTTTT
CASSSLRGASGELFF
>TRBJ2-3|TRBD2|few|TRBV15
TGTGCCACCAGCACCCCGACTAGCGGCGGGACAGATACGCAGTATTTT
CATSTPTSGGTDTQYF
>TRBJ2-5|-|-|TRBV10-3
TGTGCCATCAGTGAGTCGATCGGTACAGGGCCCCAGTACTTC
CAISESIGTGPQYF
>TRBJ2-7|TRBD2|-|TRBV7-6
TGTGCCAGTATAGGACTAGCGGGCGAGCAGTACTTC
CASIGLAGEQYF
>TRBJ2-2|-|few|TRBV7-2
TGTGCCAGCAGCAAACCCGCCAAGGGGTTTCCGAACACCGGGGAGCTGTTTTTT
CASSKPAKGFPNTGELFF
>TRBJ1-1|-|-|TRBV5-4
TGTGCCAGCAGCTTGGGACGTATGGATAACACTGAAGCTTTCTTT
CASSLGRMDNTEAFF
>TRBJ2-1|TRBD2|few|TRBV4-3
TGCGCCAGCAGCCCCAGACTAGCGGGGGTGACCTACAATGAGCAGTTCTTC
CASSPRLAGVTYNEQFF
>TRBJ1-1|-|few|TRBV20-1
TGCAGTGCTAGAGATCGGGGTCTCAGCTTGGGGACTGAAGCTTTCTTT
CSARDRGLSLGTEAFF